The text below deals with one T cell receptor beta chain. This clonotype was detected a few times. The antigen this receptor binds is unknown. This may be a read error: a much more frequent sequence differs by one nucleotide. Sequencing used an Illumina NovaSeq 6000. TCRalpha and TCRbeta cDNA libraries were built by 5'RACE with constant-segment primers, adding sample barcodes and unique molecular identifiers. RNA was extracted from every sample with Trizol reagent. Amplification of the libraries took two PCR steps, and the second step added a second sample barcode plus Illumina TruSeq adapters. Libraries were sequenced on an Illumina NovaSeq with 2 x 150 bp paired-end reads. Per the original workflow: The reads were demultiplexed and collapsed into UMI-guided consensus sequences using migec v1.2.7. With mixcr v2.1.11, UMI consensuses were aligned to TRA and TRB V and J templates and assembled into clonotypes. A clonotype was counted as expanded or contracted only when both edgeR and NoisET called the clonotype significant, with the noise models trained on biological replicates. For edgeR calls, the thresholds were a false discovery rate-adjusted p below 0.01 and a log2 fold-change of 1. As an exploratory analysis of dynamics, max-normalized trajectories of the 1000 most abundant clonotypes were examined with PCA combined with hierarchical clustering. The CD4 or CD8 phenotype of responding clones was assigned using the separately sequenced CD4+ and CD8+ repertoires. TCRdb trimmed the raw reads at Q25, called clones with MiXCR and kept productive beta chains. Entries are consolidated by CDR3 protein sequence, retaining the most common genes and DNA. TCRdb's processing, not the study's, gives the V and J calls here. For this sample there are 250,000 to 350,000 distinct CDR3 sequences; more than 15% appear just once. The ten largest clonotypes hold more than 20% of the sample.

The sample originates from a study of T-cell memory formation after mild COVID-19 (dated by TCRdb to the early 2020s). Regarding the complete study: Most TCR sequence clusters were specific to one of the two donors. Longitudinal TCRalpha and TCRbeta repertoire sequencing tracked T-cell clones expanding and contracting after mild COVID-19 in a couple of donors. Two young, previously healthy adult volunteers made up the cohort, one male and one female. What the authors observed across the whole study: Contracting CD4+ clones turned up mainly in the CM and EM memory subsets, whereas EMRA was where CD8+ clones were enriched. SARS-CoV-2 specificity of the second-wave clones peaking on day 37 was not confirmed. Clones that contracted from day 15 to 85 showed balanced CD4/CD8 phenotypes, whereas a second wave of clones that expanded from day 15 to 37 leaned towards CD4+. The study covered only a couple of mild cases, and larger cohorts including severe cases with pre-infection samples were considered necessary. Some responding clones were detected in pre-infection memory, suggesting pre-existing cross-reactive memory T cells joined the SARS-CoV-2 response.

Trimming leaves V shorter by 3 bases and J shorter by 4 bases, with the junction holding 3 bases beyond the gene matches. The CDR3 spans 15 residues, from the cysteine through the phenylalanine. Left in the record is the CDR3 DNA by itself, 45 bases read in frame from the first base. The germline V gene supplies CDR1 SGHAT and CDR2 FQNNGV. Ficoll-Paque density gradient centrifugation was used to isolate PBMCs. The rearranged segments are TRBV11-2 and TRBJ2-3; 11 of the junction bases match TRBD2. Sequencing was performed on PBMCs or a T cell subset sorted from them (not recorded which). This receptor was identified in a man between 18 and 35 years old who had mild COVID-19 (a few samples of this study predate the infection). The sample titles of this study are shuffled in the database, so cell type and time point are left out; the donor was told from shared clones. At the DNA level, the sequence is TGTGCCAGCAGCTTTAGCGGGGGGGCCGCAGATACGCAGTATTTT. It translates as CASSFSGGAADTQYF.